This TCR beta chain was sequenced during a study of blood T cell repertoires in COVID-19. Study as a whole: Italy, Spain and the United States were the sources of the convalescent and acute COVID-19 samples.

Germline V lookup: CDR1 SGHRS, CDR2 YFSETQ. The CDR3 extends over 15 amino acids. J was trimmed by 2 bases and V by 1 base; bases with no gene match: 6. Measured with immunoSEQ multiplex PCR; TCRdb has only the in-frame clones, and not every one. This table holds about 73,000 clones, 82% found once. This clonotype was sampled from a woman aged 55-70 years with acute or convalescent COVID-19. The rearrangement uses TRBV5-1 and TRBJ2-7, with 7 bases aligning to TRBD2. The specimen sequenced was peripheral blood. CDR3 coding DNA: TGCGCCAGCAGCTTGAGTAGCGGGTCGACCTACGAGCAGTACTTC. Protein: CASSLSSGSTYEQYF. The variable domain in full, completed from reference TRBV5-1 and TRBJ2-7, reads KAGVTQTPRYLIKTRGQQVTLSCSPISGHRSVSWYQQTPGQGLQFLFEYFSETQRNKGNFPGRFSGRQFSNSRSEMNVSTLELGDSALYLCASSLSSGSTYEQYFGPGTRLTVT.